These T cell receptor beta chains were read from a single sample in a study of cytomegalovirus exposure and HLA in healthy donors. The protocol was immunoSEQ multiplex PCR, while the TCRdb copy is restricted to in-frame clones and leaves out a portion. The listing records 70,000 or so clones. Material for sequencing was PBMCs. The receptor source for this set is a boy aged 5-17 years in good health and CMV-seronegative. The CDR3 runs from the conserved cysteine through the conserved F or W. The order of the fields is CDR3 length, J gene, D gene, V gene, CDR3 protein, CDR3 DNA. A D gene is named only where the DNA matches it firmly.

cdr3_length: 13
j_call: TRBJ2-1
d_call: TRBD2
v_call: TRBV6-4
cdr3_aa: CASSSGSYNEQFF
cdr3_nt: TGTGCCAGCAGTAGCGGGAGTTACAATGAGCAGTTCTTC

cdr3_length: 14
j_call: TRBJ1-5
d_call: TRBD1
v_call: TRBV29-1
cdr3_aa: CSVVTGGVNQPQHF
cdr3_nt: TGCAGCGTTGTAACAGGGGGTGTTAATCAGCCCCAGCATTTT

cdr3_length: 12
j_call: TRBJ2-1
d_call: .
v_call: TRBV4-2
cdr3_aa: CASSTSGYEQFF
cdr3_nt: TGTGCCAGCAGCACTTCAGGGTATGAGCAGTTCTTC

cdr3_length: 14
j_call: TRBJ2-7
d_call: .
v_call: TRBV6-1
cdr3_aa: CASSEGPAEFEQYF
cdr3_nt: TGTGCCAGCAGTGAAGGGCCGGCGGAGTTCGAGCAGTACTTC

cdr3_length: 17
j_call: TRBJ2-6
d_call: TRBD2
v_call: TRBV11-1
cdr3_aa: CASSLGTSGSGANVLTF
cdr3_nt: TGTGCCAGCAGCTTAGGGACTAGCGGTTCGGGGGCCAACGTCCTGACTTTC

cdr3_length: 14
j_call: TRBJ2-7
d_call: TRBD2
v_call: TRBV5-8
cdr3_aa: CASSPAGTSVKQYF
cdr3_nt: TGTGCCAGCAGTCCAGCCGGGACTAGCGTCAAGCAGTACTTC

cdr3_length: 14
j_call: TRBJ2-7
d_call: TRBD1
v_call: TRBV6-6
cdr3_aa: CASSYSDRGDEQYF
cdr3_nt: TGTGCCAGCAGTTACTCGGACAGGGGGGACGAGCAGTACTTC

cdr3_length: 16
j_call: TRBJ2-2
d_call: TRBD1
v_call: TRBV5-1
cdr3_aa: CASSSSTGGAAGELFF
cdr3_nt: TGCGCCAGCAGTTCTTCTACAGGGGGCGCCGCCGGGGAGCTGTTTTTT

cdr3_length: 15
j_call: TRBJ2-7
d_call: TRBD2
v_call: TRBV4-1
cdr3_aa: CASSSRTSGLDEQYF
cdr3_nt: TGCGCCAGCAGTTCACGGACTAGCGGGCTTGACGAGCAGTACTTC

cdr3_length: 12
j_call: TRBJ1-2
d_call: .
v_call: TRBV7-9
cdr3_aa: CASEATAYGYTF
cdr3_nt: TGTGCCAGCGAAGCGACTGCTTATGGCTACACCTTC

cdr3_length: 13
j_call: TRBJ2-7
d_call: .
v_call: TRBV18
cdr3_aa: CASSQQANYEQYF
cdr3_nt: TGTGCCAGCTCTCAACAGGCGAACTACGAGCAGTACTTC

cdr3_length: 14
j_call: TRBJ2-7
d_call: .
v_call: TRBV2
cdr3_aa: CASSEGRGSYEQYF
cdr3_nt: TGTGCCAGCAGTGAGGGGCGGGGCTCCTACGAGCAGTACTTC

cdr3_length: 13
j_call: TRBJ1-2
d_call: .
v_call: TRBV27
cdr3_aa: CASRGGVREGYTF
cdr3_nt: TGTGCCAGCAGGGGAGGGGTCCGGGAGGGGTACACCTTC

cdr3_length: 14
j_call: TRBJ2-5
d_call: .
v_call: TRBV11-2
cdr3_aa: CASSPSYPQETQYF
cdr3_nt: TGTGCCAGCAGCCCATCCTACCCCCAAGAGACCCAGTACTTC

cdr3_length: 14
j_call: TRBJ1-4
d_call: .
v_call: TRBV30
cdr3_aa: CAWTHVRANEKLFF
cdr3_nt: TGTGCCTGGACTCACGTTAGAGCTAATGAAAAACTGTTTTTT

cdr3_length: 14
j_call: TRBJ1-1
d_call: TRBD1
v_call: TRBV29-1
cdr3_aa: CSVVGDREVTEAFF
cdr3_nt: TGCAGCGTTGTGGGGGACAGGGAGGTCACTGAAGCTTTCTTT

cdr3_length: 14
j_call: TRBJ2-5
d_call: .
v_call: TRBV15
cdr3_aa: CATSRDKGPPAQYF
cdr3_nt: TGTGCCACCAGCAGAGATAAGGGGCCACCGGCCCAGTACTTC

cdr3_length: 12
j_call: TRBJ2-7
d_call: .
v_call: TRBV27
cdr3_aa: CASKEPGDEQYF
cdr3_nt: TGTGCCAGCAAAGAACCAGGGGACGAGCAGTACTTC

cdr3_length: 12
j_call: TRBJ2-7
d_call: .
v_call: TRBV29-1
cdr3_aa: CSVTDSLYEQYF
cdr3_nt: TGCAGCGTGACTGACAGCCTTTACGAGCAGTACTTC

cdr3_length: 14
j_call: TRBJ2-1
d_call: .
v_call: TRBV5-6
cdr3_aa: CASSLAQGNSEQFF
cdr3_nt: TGTGCCAGCAGCTTGGCCCAGGGGAATAGTGAGCAGTTCTTC

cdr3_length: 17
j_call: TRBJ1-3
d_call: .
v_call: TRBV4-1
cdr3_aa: CASSQDEAIYSGNNIYF
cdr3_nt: TGCGCCAGCAGCCAAGATGAGGCCATCTACTCTGGAAACAACATATATTTT

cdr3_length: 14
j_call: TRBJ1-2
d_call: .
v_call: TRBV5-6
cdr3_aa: CASSRGQRNYGYTF
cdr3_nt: TGTGCCAGCAGCAGGGGTCAGAGAAACTATGGCTACACCTTC

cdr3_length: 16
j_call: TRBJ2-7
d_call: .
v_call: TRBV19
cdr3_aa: CASSFHGTIRTYEQYF
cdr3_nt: TGTGCCAGTAGTTTCCACGGGACAATAAGAACCTACGAGCAGTACTTC

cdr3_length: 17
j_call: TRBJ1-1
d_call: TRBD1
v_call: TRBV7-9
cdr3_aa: CASSLGTGGMVATEAFF
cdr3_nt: TGTGCCAGCAGCTTAGGGACAGGGGGCATGGTGGCCACTGAAGCTTTCTTT

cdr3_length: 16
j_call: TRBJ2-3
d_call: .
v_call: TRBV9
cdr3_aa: CASSPGAGAGTDTQYF
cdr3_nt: TGTGCCAGCAGTCCCGGGGCGGGGGCCGGCACAGATACGCAGTATTTT

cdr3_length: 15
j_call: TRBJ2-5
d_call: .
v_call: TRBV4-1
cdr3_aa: CASSQEVSVGATQYF
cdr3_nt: TGCGCCAGCAGCCAAGAAGTATCGGTAGGGGCCACCCAGTACTTC

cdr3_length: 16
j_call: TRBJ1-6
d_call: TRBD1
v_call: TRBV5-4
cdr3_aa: CASSPLAGQGNSPLHF
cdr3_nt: TGTGCCAGCAGCCCTCTCGCGGGACAGGGAAATTCACCCCTCCACTTT

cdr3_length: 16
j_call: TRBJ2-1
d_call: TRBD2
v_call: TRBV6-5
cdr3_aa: CASSYSGVAGPNEQFF
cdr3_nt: TGTGCCAGCAGTTACTCAGGAGTAGCGGGACCGAATGAGCAGTTCTTC

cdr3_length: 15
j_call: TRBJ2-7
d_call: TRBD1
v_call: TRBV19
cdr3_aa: CASSPDRVAEDEQYF
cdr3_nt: TGTGCCAGTAGTCCCGACAGGGTAGCTGAGGACGAGCAGTACTTC

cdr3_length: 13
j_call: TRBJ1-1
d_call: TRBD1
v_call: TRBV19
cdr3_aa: CATGAGGVTEAFF
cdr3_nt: TGTGCCACAGGGGCAGGGGGTGTCACTGAAGCTTTCTTT

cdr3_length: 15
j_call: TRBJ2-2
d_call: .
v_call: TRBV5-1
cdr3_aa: CASSLWGPDTGELFF
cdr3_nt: TGCGCCAGCAGCTTGTGGGGGCCAGACACCGGGGAGCTGTTTTTT

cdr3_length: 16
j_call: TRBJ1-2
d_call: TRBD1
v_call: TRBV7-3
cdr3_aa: CASSLGGTGTADGYTF
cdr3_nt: TGTGCCAGCAGCTTAGGGGGGACCGGGACAGCCGATGGCTACACCTTC

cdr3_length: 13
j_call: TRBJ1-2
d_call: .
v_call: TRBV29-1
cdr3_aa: CSVEDSQNYGYTF
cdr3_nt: TGCAGCGTTGAGGACAGCCAGAACTATGGCTACACCTTC